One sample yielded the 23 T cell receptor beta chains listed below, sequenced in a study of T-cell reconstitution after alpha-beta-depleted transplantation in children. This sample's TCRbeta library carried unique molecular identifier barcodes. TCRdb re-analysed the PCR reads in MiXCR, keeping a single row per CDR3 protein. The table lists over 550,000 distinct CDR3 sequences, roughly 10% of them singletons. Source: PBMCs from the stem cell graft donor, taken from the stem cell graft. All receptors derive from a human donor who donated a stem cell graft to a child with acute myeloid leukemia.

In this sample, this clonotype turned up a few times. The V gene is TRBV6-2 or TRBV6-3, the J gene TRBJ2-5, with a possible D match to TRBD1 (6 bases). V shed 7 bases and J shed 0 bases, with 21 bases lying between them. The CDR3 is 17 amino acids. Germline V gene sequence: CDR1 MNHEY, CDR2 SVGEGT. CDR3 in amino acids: CASMPGTPNVDQETQYF. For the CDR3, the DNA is TGTGCCAGCATGCCCGGGACACCAAACGTAGACCAAGAGACCCAGTACTTC.

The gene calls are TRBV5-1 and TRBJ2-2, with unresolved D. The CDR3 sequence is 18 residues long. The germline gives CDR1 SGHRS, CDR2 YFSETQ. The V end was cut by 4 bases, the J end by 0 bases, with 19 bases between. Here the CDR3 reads CASSKMTTLSANTGELFF. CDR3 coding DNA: TGCGCCAGCAGCAAAATGACGACCTTGTCTGCGAACACCGGGGAGCTGTTTTTT.

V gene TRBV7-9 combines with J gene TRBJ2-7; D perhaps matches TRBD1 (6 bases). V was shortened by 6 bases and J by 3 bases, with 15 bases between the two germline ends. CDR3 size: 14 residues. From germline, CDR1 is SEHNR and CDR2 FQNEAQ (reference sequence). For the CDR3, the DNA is TGTGCCAGCAGAGAAGCCGGACAGAGCTACGAGCAGTACTTC. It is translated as CASREAGQSYEQYF.

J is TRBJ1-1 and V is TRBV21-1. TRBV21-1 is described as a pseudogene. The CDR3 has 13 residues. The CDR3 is CASSTQINTEAFF. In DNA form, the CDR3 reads TGTGCCAGCAGCACACAGATCAACACTGAAGCTTTCTTT.

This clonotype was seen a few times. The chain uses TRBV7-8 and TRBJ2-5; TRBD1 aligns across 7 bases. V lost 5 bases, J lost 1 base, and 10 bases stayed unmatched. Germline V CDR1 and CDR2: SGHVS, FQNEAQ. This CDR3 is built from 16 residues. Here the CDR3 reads CASSLGTDFLQETQYF. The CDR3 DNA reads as TGTGCCAGCAGCCTCGGGACAGACTTCCTCCAAGAGACCCAGTACTTC.

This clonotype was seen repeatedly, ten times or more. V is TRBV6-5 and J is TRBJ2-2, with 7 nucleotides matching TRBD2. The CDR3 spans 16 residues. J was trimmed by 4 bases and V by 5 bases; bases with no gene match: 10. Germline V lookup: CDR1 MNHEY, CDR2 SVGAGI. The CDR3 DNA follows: TGTGCCAGCAGTACCGGGAGGAAATCCTTCACCGGGGAGCTGTTTTTT. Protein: CASSTGRKSFTGELFF.

CDR3 sequence (DNA): TGTGCCAGCAGCCTCGGGACAGGGGGCCGTATGAACACTGAAGCTTTCTTT. Amino acid sequence: CASSLGTGGRMNTEAFF. V usage is TRBV7-6 and J usage is TRBJ1-1; TRBD1 matches 12 bases. This CDR3 has 17 residues. J gave up 0 bases and V 5 bases, and 7 bases lay outside the gene matches. CDR1 and CDR2 from the germline V gene are SGHVS and FNYEAQ.

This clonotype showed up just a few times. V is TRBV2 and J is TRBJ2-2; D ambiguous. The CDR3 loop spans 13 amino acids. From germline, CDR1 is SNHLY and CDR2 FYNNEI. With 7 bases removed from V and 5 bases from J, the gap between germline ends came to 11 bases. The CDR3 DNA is TGTGCCAGCAACCTTAGGAGAACCGGGGAGCTGTTTTTT. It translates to CASNLRRTGELFF.

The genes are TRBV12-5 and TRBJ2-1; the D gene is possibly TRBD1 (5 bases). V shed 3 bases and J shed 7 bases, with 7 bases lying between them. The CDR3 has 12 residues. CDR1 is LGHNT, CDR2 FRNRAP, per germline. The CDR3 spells CASGFQGNEQFF. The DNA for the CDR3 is TGTGCTAGTGGTTTCCAGGGAAATGAGCAGTTCTTC.

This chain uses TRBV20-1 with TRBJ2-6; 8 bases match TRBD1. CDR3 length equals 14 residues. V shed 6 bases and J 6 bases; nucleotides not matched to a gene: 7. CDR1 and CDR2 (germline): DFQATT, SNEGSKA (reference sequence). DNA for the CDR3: TGCAGTGCCCAGGGCAGGGGGCAGGCCAACGTCCTGACTTTC. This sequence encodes CSAQGRGQANVLTF.

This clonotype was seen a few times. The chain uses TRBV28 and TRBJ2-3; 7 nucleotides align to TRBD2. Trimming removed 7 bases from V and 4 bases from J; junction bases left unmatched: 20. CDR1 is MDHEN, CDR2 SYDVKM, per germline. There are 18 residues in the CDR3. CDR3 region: CASTPLGGTPRRADTQYF. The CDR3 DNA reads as TGTGCCAGCACCCCTTTGGGGGGGACCCCTAGGAGGGCAGATACGCAGTATTTT.

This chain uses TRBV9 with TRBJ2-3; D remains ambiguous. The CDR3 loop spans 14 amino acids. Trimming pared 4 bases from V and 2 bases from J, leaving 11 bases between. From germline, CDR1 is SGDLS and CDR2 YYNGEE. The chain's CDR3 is CASSSSRNTDTQYF. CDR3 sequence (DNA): TGTGCCAGCAGCTCGTCCCGTAACACAGATACGCAGTATTTT.

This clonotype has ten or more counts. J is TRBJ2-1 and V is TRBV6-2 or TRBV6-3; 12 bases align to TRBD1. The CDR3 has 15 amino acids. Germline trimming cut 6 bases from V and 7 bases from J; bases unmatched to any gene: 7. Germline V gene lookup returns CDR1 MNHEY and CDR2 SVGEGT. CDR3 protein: CASSQGQGARNEQFF. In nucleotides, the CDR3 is TGTGCCAGCAGCCAGGGACAGGGGGCGCGTAATGAGCAGTTCTTC.

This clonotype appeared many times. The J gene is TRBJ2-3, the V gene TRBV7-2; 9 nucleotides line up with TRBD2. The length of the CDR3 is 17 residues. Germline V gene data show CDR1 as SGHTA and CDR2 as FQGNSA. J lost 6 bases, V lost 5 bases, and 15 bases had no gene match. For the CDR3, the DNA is TGTGCCAGCAGCCCTGGATGGGTAGCGGGAGATCAGGATACGCAGTATTTT. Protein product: CASSPGWVAGDQDTQYF. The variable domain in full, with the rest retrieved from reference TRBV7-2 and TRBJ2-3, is GAGVSQSPSNKVTEKGKDVELRCDPISGHTALYWYRQSLGQGLEFLIYFQGNSAPDKSGLPSDRFSAERTGGSVSTLTIQRTQQEDSAVYLCASSPGWVAGDQDTQYFGPGTRLTVL.

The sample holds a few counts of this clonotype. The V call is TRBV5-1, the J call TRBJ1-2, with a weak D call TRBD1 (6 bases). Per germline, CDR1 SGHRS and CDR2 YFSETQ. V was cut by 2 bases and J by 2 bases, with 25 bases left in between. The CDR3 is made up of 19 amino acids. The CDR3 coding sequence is TGCGCCAGCAGCTTAGGGGGTGTAGGGACGGTCAATCGGAACTATGGCTACACCTTC. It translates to CASSLGGVGTVNRNYGYTF.

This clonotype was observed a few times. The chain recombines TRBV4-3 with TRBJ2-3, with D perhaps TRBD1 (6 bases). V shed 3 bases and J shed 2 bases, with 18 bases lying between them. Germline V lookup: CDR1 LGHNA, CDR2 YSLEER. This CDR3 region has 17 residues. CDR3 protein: CASSHPNERGHTDTQYF. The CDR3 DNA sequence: TGCGCCAGCAGCCACCCAAACGAGAGGGGACACACAGATACGCAGTATTTT.

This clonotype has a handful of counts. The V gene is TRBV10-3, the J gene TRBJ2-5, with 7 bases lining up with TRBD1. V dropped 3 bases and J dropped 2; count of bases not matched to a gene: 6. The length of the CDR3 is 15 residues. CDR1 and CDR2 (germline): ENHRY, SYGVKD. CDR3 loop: CAISEPGTAQETQYF. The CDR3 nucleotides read TGTGCCATCAGTGAACCCGGGACAGCACAAGAGACCCAGTACTTC.

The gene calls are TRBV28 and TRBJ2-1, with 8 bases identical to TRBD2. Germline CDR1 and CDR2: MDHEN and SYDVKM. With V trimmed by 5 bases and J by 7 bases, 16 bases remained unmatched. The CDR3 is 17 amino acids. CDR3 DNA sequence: TGTGCCAGCAGTCTCCCTTTCGGCAGCGGGAGTGATAATGAGCAGTTCTTC. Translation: CASSLPFGSGSDNEQFF.

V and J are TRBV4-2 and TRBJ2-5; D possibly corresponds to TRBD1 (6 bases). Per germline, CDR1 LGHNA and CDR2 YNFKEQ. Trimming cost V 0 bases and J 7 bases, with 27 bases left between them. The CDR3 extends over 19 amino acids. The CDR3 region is CASSQEGGRGPTNSGTQYF. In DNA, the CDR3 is TGTGCCAGCAGCCAAGAAGGGGGACGAGGTCCGACTAACAGCGGGACCCAGTACTTC.

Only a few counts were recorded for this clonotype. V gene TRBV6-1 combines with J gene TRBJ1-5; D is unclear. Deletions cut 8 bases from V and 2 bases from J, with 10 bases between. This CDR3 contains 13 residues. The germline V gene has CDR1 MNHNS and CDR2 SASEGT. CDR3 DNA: TGTGCCAGCGGCGAAGTAGGCAATCAGCCCCAGCATTTT. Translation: CASGEVGNQPQHF.

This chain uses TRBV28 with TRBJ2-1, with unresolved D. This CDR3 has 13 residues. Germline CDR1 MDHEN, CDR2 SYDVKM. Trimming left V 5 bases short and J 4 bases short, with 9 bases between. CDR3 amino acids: CASSDSPYNEQFF. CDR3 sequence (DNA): TGTGCCAGCAGTGATAGCCCTTACAATGAGCAGTTCTTC.

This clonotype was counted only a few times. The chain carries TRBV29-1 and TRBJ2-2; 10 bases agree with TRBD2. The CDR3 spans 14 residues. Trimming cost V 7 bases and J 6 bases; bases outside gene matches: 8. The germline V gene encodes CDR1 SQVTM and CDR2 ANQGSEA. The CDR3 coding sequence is TGCAGCGCCCGAGTAAGCGGGAGGGCCGGGGAGCTGTTTTTT. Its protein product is CSARVSGRAGELFF.

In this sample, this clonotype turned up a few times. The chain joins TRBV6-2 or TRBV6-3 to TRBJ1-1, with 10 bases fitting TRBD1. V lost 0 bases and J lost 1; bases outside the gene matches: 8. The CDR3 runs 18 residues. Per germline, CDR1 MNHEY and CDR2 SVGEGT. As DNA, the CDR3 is TGTGCCAGCAGTTACTCCGAAGGGACAGGGGCGCCGAACACTGAAGCTTTCTTT. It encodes CASSYSEGTGAPNTEAFF.